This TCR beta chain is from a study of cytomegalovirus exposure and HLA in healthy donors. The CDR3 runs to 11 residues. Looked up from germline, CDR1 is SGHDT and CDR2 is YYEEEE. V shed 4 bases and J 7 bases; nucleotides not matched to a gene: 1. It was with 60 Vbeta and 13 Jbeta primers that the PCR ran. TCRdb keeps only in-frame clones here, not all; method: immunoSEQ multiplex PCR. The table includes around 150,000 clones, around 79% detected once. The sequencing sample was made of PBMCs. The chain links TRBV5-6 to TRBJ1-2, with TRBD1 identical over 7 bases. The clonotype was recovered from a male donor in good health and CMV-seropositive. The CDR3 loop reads CASSQGGGYTF. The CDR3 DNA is TGTGCCAGCAGCCAGGGGGGTGGCTACACCTTC.